This TCR beta chain was found in a study of OX40 agonist ivuxolimab in advanced cancers. Study in general: One patient with hepatocellular carcinoma and two with cutaneous melanoma, three in all, had partial responses.

CDR3 length equals 17 residues. The V end was cut by 0 bases, the J end by 5 bases, with 14 bases between. The germline V gene encodes CDR1 LGHNA and CDR2 YNFKEQ. Profiling relied on immunoSEQ multiplex PCR, and the TCRdb table lists in-frame clones only, not all of them. The data contain about 98,000 clones, about 85% of them seen just once; the ten biggest clones take up about 0.82%. The chain couples TRBV4-2 to TRBJ1-6; D call uncertain. The clonotype was recovered from an adult with an advanced solid tumor such as melanoma, head and neck, liver or kidney cancer. The sequences come from CD4+ or CD8+ T cells sorted from blood, collected in a trial of the OX40 agonist ivuxolimab. CDR3 protein: CASSQDLAADNNSPLHF. The CDR3 DNA is TGTGCCAGCAGCCAAGATCTAGCGGCCGACAATAATTCACCCCTCCACTTT.